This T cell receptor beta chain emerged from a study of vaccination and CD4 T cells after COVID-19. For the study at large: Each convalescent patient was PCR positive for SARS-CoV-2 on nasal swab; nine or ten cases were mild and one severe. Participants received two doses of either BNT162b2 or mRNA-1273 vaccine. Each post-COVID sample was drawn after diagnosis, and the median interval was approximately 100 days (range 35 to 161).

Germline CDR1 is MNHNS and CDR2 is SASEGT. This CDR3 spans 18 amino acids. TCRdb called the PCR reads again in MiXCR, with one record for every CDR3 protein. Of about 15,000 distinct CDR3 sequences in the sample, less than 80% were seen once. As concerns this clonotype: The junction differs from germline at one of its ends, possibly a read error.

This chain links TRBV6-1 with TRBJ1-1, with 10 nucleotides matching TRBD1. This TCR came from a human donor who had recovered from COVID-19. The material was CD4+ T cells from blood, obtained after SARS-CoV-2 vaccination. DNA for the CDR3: TGTGCCATCAGTGATCGGTCCCGGGACAGGGGCCGGAACACTGAAGCTTTCTTT. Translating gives CAISDRSRDRGRNTEAFF.